This T cell receptor (beta chain) came from a study of blood T cell repertoires in COVID-19. As for the study in general: Researchers got acute and convalescent COVID-19 samples from the United States, Italy and Spain. The analysed material was cDNA or gDNA that came from T cells, B-cell-depleted T cells, or PBMCs.

Original handling: By means of reference gene primer amplification, nucleated cell counts were estimated. The protocol was immunoSEQ multiplex PCR, while the TCRdb copy is restricted to in-frame clones and leaves out a portion. V and J calls and clone size follow that table, whereas D and trimming were derived from the DNA. The sample has roughly 220,000 clones; more than 80% are singletons. Germline V gives CDR1 MNHEY, CDR2 SVGAGI. The V and J ends lost 2 bases and 5 bases respectively, with 12 bases between them. The CDR3 length is 14 residues. Seattle's cohort entered during active infection and was followed longitudinally.

The V gene is TRBV6-5, the J gene TRBJ1-1; tentatively, D is TRBD1 (6 bases). The sequenced material came from peripheral blood. The sequence was collected from a woman of 80 years or more with COVID-19, enrolled during active disease. CDR3 in amino acids: CASSYRGARTEAFF. CDR3 sequence (DNA): TGTGCCAGCAGTTACCGGGGGGCGCGGACTGAAGCTTTCTTT.